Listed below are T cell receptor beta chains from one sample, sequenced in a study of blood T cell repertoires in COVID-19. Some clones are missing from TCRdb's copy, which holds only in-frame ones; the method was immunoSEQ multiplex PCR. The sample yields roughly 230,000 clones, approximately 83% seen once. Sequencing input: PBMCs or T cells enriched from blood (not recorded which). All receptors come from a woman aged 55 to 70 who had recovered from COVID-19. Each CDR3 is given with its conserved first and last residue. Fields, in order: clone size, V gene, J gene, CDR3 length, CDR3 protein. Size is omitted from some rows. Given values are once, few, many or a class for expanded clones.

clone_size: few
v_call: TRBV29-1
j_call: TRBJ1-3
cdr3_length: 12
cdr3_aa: CSVGADRNTIYF

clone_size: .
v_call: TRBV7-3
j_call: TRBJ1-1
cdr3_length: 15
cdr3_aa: CASSLWANRPGEAFF

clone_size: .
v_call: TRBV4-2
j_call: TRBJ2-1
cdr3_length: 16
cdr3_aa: CASSLGSGGALNEQFF

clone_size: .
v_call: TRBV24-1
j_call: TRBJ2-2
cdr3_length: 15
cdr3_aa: CATSDSGSITGELFF

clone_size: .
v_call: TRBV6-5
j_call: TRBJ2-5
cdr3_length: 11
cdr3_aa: CASSLQETQYF

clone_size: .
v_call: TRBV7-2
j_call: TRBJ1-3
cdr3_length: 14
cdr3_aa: CASSSTSSGNTIYF

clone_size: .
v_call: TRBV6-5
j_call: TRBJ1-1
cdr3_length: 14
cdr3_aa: CASSYSPSITEAFF

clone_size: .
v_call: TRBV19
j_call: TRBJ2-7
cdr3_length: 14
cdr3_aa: CASTWMGDTYEQYF

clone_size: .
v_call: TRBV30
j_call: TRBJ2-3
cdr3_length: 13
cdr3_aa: CAWSSYYLDTQYF

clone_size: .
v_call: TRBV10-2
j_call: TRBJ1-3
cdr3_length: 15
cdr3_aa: CASGPGSNSGNTIYF

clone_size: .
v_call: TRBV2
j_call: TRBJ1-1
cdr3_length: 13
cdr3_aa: CASNRDSNTEAFF

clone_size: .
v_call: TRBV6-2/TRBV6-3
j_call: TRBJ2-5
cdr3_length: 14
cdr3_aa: CASSYGGSEETQYF

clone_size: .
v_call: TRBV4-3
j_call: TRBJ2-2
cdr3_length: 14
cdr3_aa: CASSDETGTGELFF

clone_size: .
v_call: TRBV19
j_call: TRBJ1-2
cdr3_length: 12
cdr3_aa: CAIHDRVSGYTF

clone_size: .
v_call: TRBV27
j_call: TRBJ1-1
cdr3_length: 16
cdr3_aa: CASRRATDSWNTEAFF

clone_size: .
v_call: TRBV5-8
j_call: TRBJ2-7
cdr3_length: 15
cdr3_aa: CASSLAGQDGYEQYF

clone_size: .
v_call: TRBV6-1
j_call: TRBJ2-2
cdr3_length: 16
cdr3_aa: CASSDQGARLTGELFF

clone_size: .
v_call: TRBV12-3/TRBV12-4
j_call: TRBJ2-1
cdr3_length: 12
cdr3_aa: CASSFGGYEQFF

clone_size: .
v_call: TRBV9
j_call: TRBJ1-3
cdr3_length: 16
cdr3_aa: CASSSRYGGDGNTIYF

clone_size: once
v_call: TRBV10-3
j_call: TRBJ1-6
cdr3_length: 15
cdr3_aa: CAISERQGADSPLHF

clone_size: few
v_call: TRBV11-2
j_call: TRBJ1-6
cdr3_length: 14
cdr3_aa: CASSLETGESPLHF

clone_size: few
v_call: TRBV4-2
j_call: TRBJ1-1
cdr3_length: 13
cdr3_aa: CASRQGGQPGAFF

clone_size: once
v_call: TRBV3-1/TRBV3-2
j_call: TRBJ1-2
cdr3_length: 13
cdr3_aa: CASSQRGSDGYTF

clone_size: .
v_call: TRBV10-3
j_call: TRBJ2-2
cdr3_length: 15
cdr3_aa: CAISDQRGFVGELFF